This T cell receptor (beta chain) was sequenced during a study of T cells in Graves' hyperthyroidism and ophthalmopathy. Across the study: The initial diagnosis was the point when peripheral blood was collected, ahead of any treatment.

Stable Graves' hyperthyroidism denoted no ophthalmopathy progression over 18 months. Study observations and caveats: Blood also carried most thyroid clonotypes expanded above 0.001. A model of 13 V-J features distinguished ophthalmopathy from stable hyperthyroidism.

This clonotype was seen more than once but under ten times. Its antigen remains unknown. The length of the CDR3 is 14 residues. V lost 9 bases to trimming and J lost 6 bases; unmatched junction nucleotides: 10. Germline V CDR1 and CDR2: MNHNS, SASEGT. RNA transcripts gave rise to amplified TCR beta CDR3 regions. The HTBI set primed first-round TCR CDR3 RT-PCR. TCRdb re-derived calls from the multiplex PCR reads in MiXCR, one entry per CDR3 protein. This sample carries roughly 630,000 distinct CDR3 sequences, approximately 15% of them seen once, and the ten largest clones take roughly 7.3%. The sample consisted of blood. The rearrangement links TRBV6-1 to TRBJ2-1; 8 bases match TRBD2. This sequence originates from a woman aged 25-40 years with Graves' hyperthyroidism. The CDR3 coding sequence is TGTGCCAGTGCGCGGGAGGCGCTCCCCAATGAGCAGTTCTTC. Its translation: CASAREALPNEQFF.